The 16 T cell receptor beta chains below were found in one sample sequenced in a study of beta chain features in type 1 diabetes. Every isolated RNA sample was fully reverse transcribed, so sequencing captured expressed TCRB transcripts. Libraries were prepared by immunoSEQ multiplex PCR; TCRdb keeps only in-frame clonotypes and omits some of them. The data contain approximately 330,000 clones, approximately 9.9% of them seen just once; the ten biggest clones take up more than 0.015%. Source material: naive CD4+ T cells from blood. Receptors were obtained from a woman under 40 in good health.

This chain joins TRBV4-3 and TRBJ2-7; 10 bases map to TRBD1. V shed 0 bases and J 5 bases; nucleotides not matched to a gene: 10. This CDR3 region has 17 residues. The V gene's germline CDR1 is LGHNA and CDR2 YSLEER. In DNA form, the CDR3 reads TGCGCCAGCAGCCAAGATCCGGGGACAGGGGCTAGGAACGAGCAGTACTTC. Protein sequence: CASSQDPGTGARNEQYF.

V and J are TRBV19 and TRBJ1-1; no clear D gene. Trimming left V 4 bases short and J 3 bases short, with 15 bases between. The CDR3 runs to 15 residues. The germline gives CDR1 LNHDA, CDR2 SQIVND (reference sequence). The CDR3 spells CASSTLISGYTEAFF. The CDR3 coding sequence is TGTGCCAGTAGTACGCTAATCAGCGGGTACACTGAAGCTTTCTTT.

The J gene is TRBJ2-1, the V gene TRBV28, with 7 bases identical to TRBD2. The CDR3 contains 18 residues. V was clipped by 2 bases and J by 0 bases; unmatched bases: 10. Germline assignment: CDR1 MDHEN and CDR2 SYDVKM. DNA for the CDR3: TGTGCCAGCAGTTTAGGCGTGGCTAGCGGTAGCTCCTACAATGAGCAGTTCTTC. Translated: CASSLGVASGSSYNEQFF.

This clone was detected a few times. The J gene is TRBJ2-3, the V gene TRBV5-1; a possible D gene is TRBD2 (6 bases). The CDR3 runs to 16 residues. Trimming stripped 1 base from V and 2 bases from J, with 14 bases between. The V gene's germline CDR1 is SGHRS and CDR2 YFSETQ. The CDR3 loop is CASSLPRDFSTDTQYF. CDR3 bases: TGCGCCAGCAGCTTGCCCAGGGACTTTTCCACAGATACGCAGTATTTT.

This sequence joins TRBV7-3 and TRBJ2-2, with 8 bases matching TRBD1. From germline, CDR1 is SGHTA and CDR2 FQGTGA. CDR3 length: 15 residues. Trimming removed 1 base from V and 7 bases from J; junction bases left unmatched: 5. CDR3 sequence reads: CASSLSQGAIGELFF. CDR3 nucleotide sequence: TGTGCCAGCAGCTTAAGTCAGGGGGCAATCGGGGAGCTGTTTTTT.

This clone was counted only a few times. The rearrangement links TRBV7-9 to TRBJ1-1; maybe TRBD1 (6 bases). Looked up from germline, CDR1 is SEHNR and CDR2 is FQNEAQ (reference sequence). This CDR3 has 14 residues. V dropped 3 bases and J dropped 2 bases, with 10 bases sitting between them. The CDR3 sequence: CASSFQGRNTEAFF. The CDR3 coding sequence is TGTGCCAGCAGCTTTCAGGGGAGAAACACTGAAGCTTTCTTT.

The CDR3 protein is CASSLANTGVNEQFF. The CDR3 region has the DNA TGCGCCAGCAGCTTGGCCAATACAGGGGTAAATGAGCAGTTCTTC. V gene TRBV5-1 combines with J gene TRBJ2-1; TRBD1 matches at 7 bases. Germline trimming cut 0 bases from V and 7 bases from J; bases unmatched to any gene: 7. Germline lookup yields CDR1 SGHRS and CDR2 YFSETQ. This CDR3 has 15 amino acids. The full variable domain, in which reference TRBV5-1 and TRBJ2-1 provide the parts outside the CDR3, is KAGVTQTPRYLIKTRGQQVTLSCSPISGHRSVSWYQQTPGQGLQFLFEYFSETQRNKGNFPGRFSGRQFSNSRSEMNVSTLELGDSALYLCASSLANTGVNEQFFGPGTRLTVL.

The chain employs TRBV25-1 and TRBJ2-6; 8 bases are shared with TRBD1. J lost 4 bases, V lost 4 bases, and 3 bases had no gene match. CDR1 and CDR2 (germline): MGHDK, SYGVNS. The CDR3 has 15 residues. The CDR3, as DNA: TGTGCCAGCAGTGCGACAGGGGACGGGGCCAACGTCCTGACTTTC. This translates into CASSATGDGANVLTF.

The CDR3: CASSSPGGSYNEQFF. CDR3 DNA: TGTGCCAGCAGCTCGCCAGGGGGATCCTACAATGAGCAGTTCTTC. The J gene is TRBJ2-1, the V gene TRBV7-2; 7 nucleotides align to TRBD1. After removal of 4 bases from V and 1 base from J, the junction contained 4 bases not matched to a gene. The CDR3 extends over 15 amino acids. The germline gives CDR1 SGHTA, CDR2 FQGNSA.

The chain links TRBV11-1 to TRBJ2-3; 7 bases fit TRBD2. The germline CDR1 and CDR2 sequences are SGHAT and FQDESV (reference sequence). This CDR3 has 14 amino acids. The ends lost 6 bases at V and 5 bases at J; junction bases unmatched: 8. The CDR3 reads CASRRGASGDTQYF. Written as DNA, the CDR3 is TGTGCCAGCAGGAGGGGAGCTAGCGGAGATACGCAGTATTTT.

Only a few counts were recorded for this clone. The chain couples TRBV28 to TRBJ1-1; D is perhaps TRBD1 (5 bases). Trimming took off 4 bases at V and 8 bases at J, with 14 bases between the two ends. Germline V lookup: CDR1 MDHEN, CDR2 SYDVKM. The length of the CDR3 is 13 residues. The CDR3 DNA is TGTGCCAGCAGTTACCTCAGGGTCCAAGAAGCTTTCTTT. Translated, it gives CASSYLRVQEAFF.

This clone was seen a handful of times. The chain employs TRBV15 and TRBJ2-1; D is undetermined. This CDR3 contains 13 residues. Germline V gene sequence: CDR1 LNHNV, CDR2 YYDKDF (reference sequence). Trimming stripped 5 bases from V and 4 bases from J, with 9 bases between. This chain's CDR3 is CATSRVSYNEQFF. The CDR3 DNA is TGTGCCACCAGCCGGGTGAGTTACAATGAGCAGTTCTTC.

This clone was detected a few times. The chain's CDR3 is CASSTQIDTYEQYF. CDR3 sequence (DNA): TGTGCCAGTAGTACGCAAATCGACACGTACGAGCAGTACTTC. The chain combines TRBV19 with TRBJ2-7; D unresolved. Germline V CDR1 and CDR2: LNHDA, SQIVND (reference sequence). V lost 4 bases and J lost 4, with 14 bases in between. This CDR3 has 14 residues.

Worth noting for this clone: This CDR3 is also generated by other DNA sequences in the sample. This chain links TRBV5-1 with TRBJ2-5; maybe TRBD1 (5 bases). In germline, CDR1 is SGHRS, CDR2 YFSETQ. CDR3 length equals 14 residues. Trimming pared 2 bases from V and 0 bases from J, leaving 8 bases between. In DNA, the CDR3 is TGCGCCAGCAGCTTAGGACAAAACCAAGAGACCCAGTACTTC. This sequence encodes CASSLGQNQETQYF.

This clone was found a few times. J is TRBJ2-1 and V is TRBV5-1; 10 nucleotides agree with TRBD1. The germline CDR1 and CDR2 sequences are SGHRS and YFSETQ. The CDR3 is 15 amino acids. The V gene end was trimmed by 3 bases and the J gene end by 10 bases; junction bases not matched to a gene: 10. DNA for the CDR3: TGCGCCAGCAGCTATCCCGGGACAGGGGCTGGGGAGCAGTTCTTC. As protein: CASSYPGTGAGEQFF.

The chain combines TRBV2 with TRBJ1-2; the D gene is possibly TRBD1 (6 bases). Germline CDR1 SNHLY, CDR2 FYNNEI. There are 14 residues in the CDR3. The V end lost 5 bases, the J end lost 0 bases, and 10 bases lay between the germline ends. This CDR3 is CASSPTGPNYGYTF. CDR3 bases: TGTGCCAGCAGTCCGACAGGACCTAACTATGGCTACACCTTC.